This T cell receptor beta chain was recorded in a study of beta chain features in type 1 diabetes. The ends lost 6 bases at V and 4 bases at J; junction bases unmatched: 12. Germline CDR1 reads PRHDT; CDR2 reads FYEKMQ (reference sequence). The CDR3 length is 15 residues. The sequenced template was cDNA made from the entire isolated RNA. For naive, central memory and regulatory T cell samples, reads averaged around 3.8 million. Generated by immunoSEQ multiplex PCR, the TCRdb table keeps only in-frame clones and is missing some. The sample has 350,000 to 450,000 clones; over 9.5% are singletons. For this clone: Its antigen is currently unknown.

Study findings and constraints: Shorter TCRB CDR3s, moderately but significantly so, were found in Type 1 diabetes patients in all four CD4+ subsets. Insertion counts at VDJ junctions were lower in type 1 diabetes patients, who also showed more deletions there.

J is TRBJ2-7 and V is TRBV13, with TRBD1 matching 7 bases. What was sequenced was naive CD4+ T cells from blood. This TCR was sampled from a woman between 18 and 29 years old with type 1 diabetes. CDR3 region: CASRQAGGMGYEQYF. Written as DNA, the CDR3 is TGTGCCAGCAGGCAGGCAGGGGGAATGGGGTACGAGCAGTACTTC.